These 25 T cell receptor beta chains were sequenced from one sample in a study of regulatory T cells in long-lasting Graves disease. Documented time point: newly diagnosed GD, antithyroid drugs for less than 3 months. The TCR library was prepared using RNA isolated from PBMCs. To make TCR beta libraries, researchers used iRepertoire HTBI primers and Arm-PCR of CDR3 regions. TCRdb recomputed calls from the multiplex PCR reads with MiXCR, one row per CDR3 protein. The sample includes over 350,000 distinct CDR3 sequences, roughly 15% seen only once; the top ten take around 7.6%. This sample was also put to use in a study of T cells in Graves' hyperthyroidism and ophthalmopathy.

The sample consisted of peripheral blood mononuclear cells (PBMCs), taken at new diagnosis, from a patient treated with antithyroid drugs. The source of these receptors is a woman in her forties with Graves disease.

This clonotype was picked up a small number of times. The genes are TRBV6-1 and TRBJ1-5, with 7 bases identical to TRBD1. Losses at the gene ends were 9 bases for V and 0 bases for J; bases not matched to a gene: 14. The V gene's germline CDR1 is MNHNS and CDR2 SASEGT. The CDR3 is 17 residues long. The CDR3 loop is CASDGTENTSSNQPQHF. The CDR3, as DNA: TGTGCCAGTGATGGGACAGAGAATACTAGTAGCAATCAGCCCCAGCATTTT.

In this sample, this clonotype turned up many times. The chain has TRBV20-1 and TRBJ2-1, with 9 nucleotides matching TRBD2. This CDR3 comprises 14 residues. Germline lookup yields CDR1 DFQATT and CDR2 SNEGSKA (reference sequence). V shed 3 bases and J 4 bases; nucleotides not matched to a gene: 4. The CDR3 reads CSASRSGSYNEQFF. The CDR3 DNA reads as TGCAGTGCTAGTCGTAGCGGGAGTTACAATGAGCAGTTCTTC.

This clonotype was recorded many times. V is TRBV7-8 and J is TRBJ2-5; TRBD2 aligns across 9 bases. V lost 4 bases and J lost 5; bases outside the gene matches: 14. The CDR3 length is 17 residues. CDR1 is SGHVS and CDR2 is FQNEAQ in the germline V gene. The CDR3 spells CASSSNPSGIGRETQYF. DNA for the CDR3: TGTGCCAGCAGCTCCAACCCTAGCGGGATCGGGCGTGAGACCCAGTACTTC.

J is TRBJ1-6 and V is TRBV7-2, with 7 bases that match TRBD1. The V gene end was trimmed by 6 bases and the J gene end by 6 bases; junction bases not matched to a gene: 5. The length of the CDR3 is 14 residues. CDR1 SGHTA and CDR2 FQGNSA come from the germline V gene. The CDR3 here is CASSRAGGNSPLHF. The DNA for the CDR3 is TGTGCCAGCAGTCGTGCAGGGGGTAATTCACCCCTCCACTTT. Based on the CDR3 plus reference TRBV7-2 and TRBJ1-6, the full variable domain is GAGVSQSPSNKVTEKGKDVELRCDPISGHTALYWYRQSLGQGLEFLIYFQGNSAPDKSGLPSDRFSAERTGGSVSTLTIQRTQQEDSAVYLCASSRAGGNSPLHFGNGTRLTVT.

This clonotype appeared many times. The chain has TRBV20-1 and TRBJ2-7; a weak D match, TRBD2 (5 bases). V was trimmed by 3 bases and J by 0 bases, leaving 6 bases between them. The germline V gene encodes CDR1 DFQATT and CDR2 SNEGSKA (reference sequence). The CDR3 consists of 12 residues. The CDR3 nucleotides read TGCAGTGCTAGCACTAGCTCCTACGAGCAGTACTTC. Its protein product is CSASTSSYEQYF.

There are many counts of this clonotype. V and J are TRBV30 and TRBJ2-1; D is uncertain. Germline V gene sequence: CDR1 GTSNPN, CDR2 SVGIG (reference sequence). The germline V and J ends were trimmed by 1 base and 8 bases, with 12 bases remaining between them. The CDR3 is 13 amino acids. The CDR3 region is CAWSAGPQHEQFF. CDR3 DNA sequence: TGTGCCTGGAGTGCGGGTCCCCAGCATGAGCAGTTCTTC.

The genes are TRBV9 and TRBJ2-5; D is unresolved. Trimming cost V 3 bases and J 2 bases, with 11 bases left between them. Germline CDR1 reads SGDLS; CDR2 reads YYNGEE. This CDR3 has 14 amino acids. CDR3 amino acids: CASSATTKQETQYF. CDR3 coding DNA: TGTGCCAGCAGCGCCACTACAAAACAAGAGACCCAGTACTTC.

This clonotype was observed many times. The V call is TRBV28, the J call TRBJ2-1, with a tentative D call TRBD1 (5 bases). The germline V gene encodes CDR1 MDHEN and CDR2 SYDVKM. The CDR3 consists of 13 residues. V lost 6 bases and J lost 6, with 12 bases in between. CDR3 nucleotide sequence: TGTGCCAGCAGAGGGGTACTGATCAATGAGCAGTTCTTC. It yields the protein CASRGVLINEQFF.

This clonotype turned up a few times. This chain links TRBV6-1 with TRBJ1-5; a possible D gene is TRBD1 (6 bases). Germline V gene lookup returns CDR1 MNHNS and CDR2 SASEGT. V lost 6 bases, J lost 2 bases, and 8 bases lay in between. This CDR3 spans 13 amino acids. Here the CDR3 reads CASRRQGNQPQHF. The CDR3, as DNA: TGTGCCAGCAGAAGACAGGGCAATCAGCCCCAGCATTTT.

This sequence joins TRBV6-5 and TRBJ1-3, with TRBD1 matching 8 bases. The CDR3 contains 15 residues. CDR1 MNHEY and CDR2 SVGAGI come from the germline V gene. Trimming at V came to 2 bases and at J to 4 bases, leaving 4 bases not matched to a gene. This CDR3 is CASSYDRGYGNTIYF. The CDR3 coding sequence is TGTGCCAGCAGTTACGACAGGGGTTACGGAAACACCATATATTTT.

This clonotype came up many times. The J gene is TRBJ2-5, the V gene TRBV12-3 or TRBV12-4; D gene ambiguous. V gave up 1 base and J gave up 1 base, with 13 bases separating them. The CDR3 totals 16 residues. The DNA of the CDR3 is TGTGCCAGCAGTTTAGATCACATTCTCGGCCAAGAGACCCAGTACTTC. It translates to CASSLDHILGQETQYF.

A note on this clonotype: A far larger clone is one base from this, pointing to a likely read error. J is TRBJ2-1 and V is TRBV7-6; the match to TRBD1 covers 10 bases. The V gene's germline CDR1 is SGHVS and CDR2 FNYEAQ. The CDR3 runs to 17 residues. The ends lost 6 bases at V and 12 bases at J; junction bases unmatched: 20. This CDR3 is CASSLWTGTGAHDGQFF. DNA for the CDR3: TGTGCCAGCAGTTTATGGACCGGGACAGGGGCGCACGATGGGCAGTTCTTC.

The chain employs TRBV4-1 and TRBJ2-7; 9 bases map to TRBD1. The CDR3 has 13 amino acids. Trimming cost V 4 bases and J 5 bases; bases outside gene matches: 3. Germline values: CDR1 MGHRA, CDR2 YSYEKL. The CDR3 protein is CASSRQGDNEQYF. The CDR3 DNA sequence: TGCGCCAGCAGCCGACAGGGGGATAACGAGCAGTACTTC.

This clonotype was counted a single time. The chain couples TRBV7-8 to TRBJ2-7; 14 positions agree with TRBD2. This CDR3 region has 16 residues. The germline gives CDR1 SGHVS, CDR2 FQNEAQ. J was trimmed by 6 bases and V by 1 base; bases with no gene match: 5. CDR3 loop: CASSLEGTSGSSEQYF. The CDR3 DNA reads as TGTGCCAGCAGCTTAGAAGGGACTAGCGGGAGTAGCGAGCAGTACTTC.

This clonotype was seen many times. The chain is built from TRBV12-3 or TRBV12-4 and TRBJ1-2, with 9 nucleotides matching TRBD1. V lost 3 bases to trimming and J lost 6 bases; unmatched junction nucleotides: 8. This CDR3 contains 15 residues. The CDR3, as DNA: TGTGCCAGCAGTTTCCGGGACAGGGAGGGCGATGGCTACACCTTC. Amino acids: CASSFRDREGDGYTF.

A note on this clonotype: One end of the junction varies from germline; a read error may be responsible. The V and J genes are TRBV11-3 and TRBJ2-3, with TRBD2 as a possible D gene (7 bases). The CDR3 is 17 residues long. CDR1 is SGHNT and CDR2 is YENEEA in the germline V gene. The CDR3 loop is CASSSRERGGGTDTRYF. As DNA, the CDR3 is TGTGCCAGCAGCTCCAGGGAGAGGGGCGGGGGCACAGATACGCGGTATTTT.

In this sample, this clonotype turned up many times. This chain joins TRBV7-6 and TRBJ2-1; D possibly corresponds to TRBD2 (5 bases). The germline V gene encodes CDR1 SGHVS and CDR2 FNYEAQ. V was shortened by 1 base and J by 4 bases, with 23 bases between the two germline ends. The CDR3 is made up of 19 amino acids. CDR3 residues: CASSLEDLATGMGYNEQFF. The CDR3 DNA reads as TGTGCCAGCAGCTTAGAGGATCTAGCTACGGGGATGGGTTACAATGAGCAGTTCTTC.

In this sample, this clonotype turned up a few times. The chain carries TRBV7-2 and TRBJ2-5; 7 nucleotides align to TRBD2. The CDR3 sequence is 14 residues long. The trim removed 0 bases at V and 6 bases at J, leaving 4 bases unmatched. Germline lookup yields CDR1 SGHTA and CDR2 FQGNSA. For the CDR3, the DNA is TGTGCCAGCAGCTTAGCGGGAGGGCGGAAGACCCAGTACTTC. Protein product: CASSLAGGRKTQYF.

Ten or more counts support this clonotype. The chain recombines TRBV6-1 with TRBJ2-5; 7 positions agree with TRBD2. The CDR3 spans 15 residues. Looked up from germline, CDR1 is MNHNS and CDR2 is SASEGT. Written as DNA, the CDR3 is TGTGCAGGCACGAATCCTAGCGGTAGTCAAGAGACCCAGTACTTC. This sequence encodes CAGTNPSGSQETQYF.

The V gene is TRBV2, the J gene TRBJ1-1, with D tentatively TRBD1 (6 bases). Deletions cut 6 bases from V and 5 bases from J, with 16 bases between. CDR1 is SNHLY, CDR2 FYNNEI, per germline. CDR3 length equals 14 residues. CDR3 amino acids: CASRGGGRWTEAFF. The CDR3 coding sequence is TGTGCCAGCAGGGGGGGCGGTAGATGGACTGAAGCTTTCTTT. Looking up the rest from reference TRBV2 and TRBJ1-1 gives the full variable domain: EPEVTQTPSHQVTQMGQEVILRCVPISNHLYFYWYRQILGQKVEFLVSFYNNEISEKSEIFDDQFSVERPDGSNFTLKIRSTKLEDSAMYFCASRGGGRWTEAFFGQGTRLTVV.

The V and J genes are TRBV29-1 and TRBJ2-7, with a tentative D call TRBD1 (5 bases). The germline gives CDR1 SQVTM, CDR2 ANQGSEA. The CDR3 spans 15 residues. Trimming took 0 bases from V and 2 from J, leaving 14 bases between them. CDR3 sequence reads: CSVEESEDTAYEQYF. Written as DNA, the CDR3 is TGCAGCGTTGAAGAGTCAGAGGACACCGCCTACGAGCAGTACTTC.

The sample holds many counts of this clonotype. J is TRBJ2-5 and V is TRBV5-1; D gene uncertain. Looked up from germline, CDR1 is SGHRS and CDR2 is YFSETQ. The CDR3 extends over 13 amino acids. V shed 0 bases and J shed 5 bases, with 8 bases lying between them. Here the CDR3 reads CASSLAHRETQYF. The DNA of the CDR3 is TGCGCCAGCAGCTTGGCCCACCGGGAGACCCAGTACTTC.

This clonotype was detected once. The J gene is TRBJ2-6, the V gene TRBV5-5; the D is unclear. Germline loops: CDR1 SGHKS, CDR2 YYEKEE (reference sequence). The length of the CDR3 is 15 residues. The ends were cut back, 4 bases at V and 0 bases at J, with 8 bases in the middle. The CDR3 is CASSPDPSGANVLTF. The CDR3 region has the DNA TGTGCCAGCAGCCCGGACCCCTCTGGGGCCAACGTCCTGACTTTC.

The CDR3 nucleotides are TGTGCCAGCAGTTCGTGGGGACTAGCGGGAGGAGAGCAGTTCTTC. It encodes CASSSWGLAGGEQFF. This chain joins TRBV12-3 or TRBV12-4 and TRBJ2-1; TRBD2 agrees at 15 bases. CDR3 length equals 15 residues. After removal of 4 bases from V and 10 bases from J, the junction contained 5 bases not matched to a gene.

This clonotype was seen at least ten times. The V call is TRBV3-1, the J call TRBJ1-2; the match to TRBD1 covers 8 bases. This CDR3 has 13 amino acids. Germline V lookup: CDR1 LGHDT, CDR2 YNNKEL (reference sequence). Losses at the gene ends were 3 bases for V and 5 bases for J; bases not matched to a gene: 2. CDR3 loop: CASSHDRGYGYTF. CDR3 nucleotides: TGTGCCAGCAGCCACGACAGGGGATATGGCTACACCTTC. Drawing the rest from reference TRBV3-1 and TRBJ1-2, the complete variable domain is DTAVSQTPKYLVTQMGNDKSIKCEQNLGHDTMYWYKQDSKKFLKIMFSYNNKELIINETVPNRFSPKSPDKAHLNLHINSLELGDSAVYFCASSHDRGYGYTFGSGTRLTVV.